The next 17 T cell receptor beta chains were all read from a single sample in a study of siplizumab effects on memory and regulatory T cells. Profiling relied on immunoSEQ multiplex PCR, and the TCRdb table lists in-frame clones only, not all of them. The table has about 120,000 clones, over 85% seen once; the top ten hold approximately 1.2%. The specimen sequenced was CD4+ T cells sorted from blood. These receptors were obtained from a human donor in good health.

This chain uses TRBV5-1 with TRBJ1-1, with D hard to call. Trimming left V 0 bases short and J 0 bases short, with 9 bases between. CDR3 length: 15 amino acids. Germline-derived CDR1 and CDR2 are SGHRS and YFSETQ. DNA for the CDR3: TGCGCCAGCAGCTTGGCAGCGGGAATGAACACTGAAGCTTTCTTT. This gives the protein CASSLAAGMNTEAFF.

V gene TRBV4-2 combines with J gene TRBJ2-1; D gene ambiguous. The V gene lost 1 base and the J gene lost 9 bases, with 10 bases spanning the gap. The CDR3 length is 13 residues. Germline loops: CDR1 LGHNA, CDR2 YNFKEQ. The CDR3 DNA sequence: TGTGCCAGCAGCCAAGTGACTCACGCTGAGCAGTTCTTC. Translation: CASSQVTHAEQFF.

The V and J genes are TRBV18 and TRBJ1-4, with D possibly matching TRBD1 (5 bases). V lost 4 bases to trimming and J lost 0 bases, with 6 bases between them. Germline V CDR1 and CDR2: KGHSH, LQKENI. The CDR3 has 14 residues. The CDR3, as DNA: TGTGCCAGCTCACAGGGACCAACTAATGAAAAACTGTTTTTT. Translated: CASSQGPTNEKLFF.

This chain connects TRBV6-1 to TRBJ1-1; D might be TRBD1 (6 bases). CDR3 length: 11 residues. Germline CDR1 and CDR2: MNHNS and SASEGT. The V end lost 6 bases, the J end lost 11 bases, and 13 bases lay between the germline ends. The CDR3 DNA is TGTGCCAGCAGACTACAGGGAGCGGCTTTCTTT. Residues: CASRLQGAAFF.

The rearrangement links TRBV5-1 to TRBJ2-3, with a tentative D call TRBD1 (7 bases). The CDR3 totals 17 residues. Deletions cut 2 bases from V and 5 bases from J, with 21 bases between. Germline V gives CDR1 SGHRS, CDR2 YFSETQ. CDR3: CASSFGTGQGGKDTQYF. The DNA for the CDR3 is TGCGCCAGCAGCTTTGGAACGGGGCAGGGGGGAAAAGATACGCAGTATTTT.

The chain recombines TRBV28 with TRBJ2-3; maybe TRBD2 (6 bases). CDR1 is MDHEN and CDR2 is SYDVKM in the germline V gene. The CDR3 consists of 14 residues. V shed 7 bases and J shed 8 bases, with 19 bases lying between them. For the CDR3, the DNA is TGTGCCAGCAATACCTTTCCGGGGGTACGTACGCAGTATTTT. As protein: CASNTFPGVRTQYF.

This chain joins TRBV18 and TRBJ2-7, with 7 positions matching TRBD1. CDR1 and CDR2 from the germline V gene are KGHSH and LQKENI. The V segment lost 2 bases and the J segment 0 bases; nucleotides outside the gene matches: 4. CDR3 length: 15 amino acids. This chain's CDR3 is CASSPTGALSYEQYF. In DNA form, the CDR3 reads TGTGCCAGCTCACCAACAGGGGCTCTCTCCTACGAGCAGTACTTC.

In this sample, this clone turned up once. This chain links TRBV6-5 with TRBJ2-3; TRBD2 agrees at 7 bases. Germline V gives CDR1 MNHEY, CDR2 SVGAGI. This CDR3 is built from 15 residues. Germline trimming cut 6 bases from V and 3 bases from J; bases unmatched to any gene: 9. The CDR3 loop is CASRPGGRWTDTQYF. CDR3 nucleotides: TGTGCCAGCAGACCGGGAGGCAGGTGGACAGATACGCAGTATTTT.

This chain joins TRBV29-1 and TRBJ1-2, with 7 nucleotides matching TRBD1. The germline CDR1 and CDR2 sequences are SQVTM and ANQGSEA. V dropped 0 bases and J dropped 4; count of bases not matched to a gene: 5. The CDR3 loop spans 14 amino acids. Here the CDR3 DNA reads TGCAGCGTTGAAGAGAGGAACAGGGGCTATGGCTACACCTTC. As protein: CSVEERNRGYGYTF.

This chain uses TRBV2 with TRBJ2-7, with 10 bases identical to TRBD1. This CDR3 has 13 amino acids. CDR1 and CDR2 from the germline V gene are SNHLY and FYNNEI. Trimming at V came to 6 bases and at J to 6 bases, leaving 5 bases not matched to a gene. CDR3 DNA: TGTGCCAGCAGCCGACAGGGGGCAGGCGAGCAGTACTTC. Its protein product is CASSRQGAGEQYF. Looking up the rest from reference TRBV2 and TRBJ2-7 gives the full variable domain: EPEVTQTPSHQVTQMGQEVILRCVPISNHLYFYWYRQILGQKVEFLVSFYNNEISEKSEIFDDQFSVERPDGSNFTLKIRSTKLEDSAMYFCASSRQGAGEQYFGPGTRLTVT.

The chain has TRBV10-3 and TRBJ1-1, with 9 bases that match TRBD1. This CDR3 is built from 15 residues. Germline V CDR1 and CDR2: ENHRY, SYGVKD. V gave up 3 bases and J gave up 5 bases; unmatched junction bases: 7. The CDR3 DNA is TGTGCCATCAGTGACCCAGGACAGGGGCGGACTGAAGCTTTCTTT. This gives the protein CAISDPGQGRTEAFF.

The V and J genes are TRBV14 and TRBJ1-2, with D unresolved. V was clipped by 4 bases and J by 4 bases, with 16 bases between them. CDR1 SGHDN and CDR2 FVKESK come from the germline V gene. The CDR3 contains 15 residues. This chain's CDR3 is CASSPAIGEFYGYTF. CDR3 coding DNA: TGTGCCAGCAGCCCGGCGATAGGAGAGTTCTATGGCTACACCTTC.

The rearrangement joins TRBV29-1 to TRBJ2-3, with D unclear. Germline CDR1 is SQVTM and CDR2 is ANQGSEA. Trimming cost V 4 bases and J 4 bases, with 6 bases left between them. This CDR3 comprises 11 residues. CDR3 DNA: TGCAGCGTTGGGTGGGCAGATACGCAGTATTTT. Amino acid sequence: CSVGWADTQYF.

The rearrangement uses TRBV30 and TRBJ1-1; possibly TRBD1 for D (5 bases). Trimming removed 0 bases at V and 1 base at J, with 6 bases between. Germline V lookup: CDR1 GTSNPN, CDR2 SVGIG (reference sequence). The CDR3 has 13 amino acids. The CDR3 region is CAWSVGQNTEAFF. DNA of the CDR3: TGTGCCTGGAGTGTAGGACAGAACACTGAAGCTTTCTTT.

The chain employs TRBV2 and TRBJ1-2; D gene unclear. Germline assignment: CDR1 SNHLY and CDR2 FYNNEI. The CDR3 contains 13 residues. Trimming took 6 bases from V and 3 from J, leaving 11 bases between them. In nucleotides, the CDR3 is TGTGCCAGCAGAACAGACACCTACTATGGCTACACCTTC. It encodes CASRTDTYYGYTF.

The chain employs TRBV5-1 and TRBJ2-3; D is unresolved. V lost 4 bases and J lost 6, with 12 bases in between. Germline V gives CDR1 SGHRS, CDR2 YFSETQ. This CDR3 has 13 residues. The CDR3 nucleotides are TGCGCCAGCAGCATCCTAGACGGCGATACGCAGTATTTT. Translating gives CASSILDGDTQYF.

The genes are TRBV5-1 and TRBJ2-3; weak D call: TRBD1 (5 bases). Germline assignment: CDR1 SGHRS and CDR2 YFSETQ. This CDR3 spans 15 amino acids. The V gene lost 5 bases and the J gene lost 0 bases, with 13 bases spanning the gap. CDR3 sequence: CASSSDRPSTDTQYF. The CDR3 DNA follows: TGCGCCAGCAGTTCAGACAGACCTAGCACAGATACGCAGTATTTT. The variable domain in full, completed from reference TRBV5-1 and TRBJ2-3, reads KAGVTQTPRYLIKTRGQQVTLSCSPISGHRSVSWYQQTPGQGLQFLFEYFSETQRNKGNFPGRFSGRQFSNSRSEMNVSTLELGDSALYLCASSSDRPSTDTQYFGPGTRLTVL.